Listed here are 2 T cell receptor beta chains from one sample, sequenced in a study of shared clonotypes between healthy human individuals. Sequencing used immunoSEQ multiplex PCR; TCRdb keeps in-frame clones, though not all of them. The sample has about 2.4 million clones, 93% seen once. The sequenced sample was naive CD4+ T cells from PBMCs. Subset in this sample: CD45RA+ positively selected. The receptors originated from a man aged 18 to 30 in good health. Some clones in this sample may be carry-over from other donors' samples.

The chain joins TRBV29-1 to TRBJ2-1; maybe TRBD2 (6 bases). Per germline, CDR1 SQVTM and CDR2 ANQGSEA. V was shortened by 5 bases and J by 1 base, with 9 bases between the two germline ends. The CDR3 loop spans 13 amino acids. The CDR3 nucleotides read TGCAGCGTTTTGGAGGGATCCTACAATGAGCAGTTCTTC. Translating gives CSVLEGSYNEQFF.

The CDR3 loop reads CASSLRITDTQYF. For the CDR3, the DNA is TGTGCCAGCAGCTTGAGGATCACAGATACGCAGTATTTT. The genes are TRBV5-4 and TRBJ2-3; D remains unclear. The germline V and J ends were trimmed by 1 base and 2 bases, with 5 bases remaining between them. CDR1 is SGHNT and CDR2 is YYREEE in the germline V gene (reference sequence). The CDR3 contains 13 residues.